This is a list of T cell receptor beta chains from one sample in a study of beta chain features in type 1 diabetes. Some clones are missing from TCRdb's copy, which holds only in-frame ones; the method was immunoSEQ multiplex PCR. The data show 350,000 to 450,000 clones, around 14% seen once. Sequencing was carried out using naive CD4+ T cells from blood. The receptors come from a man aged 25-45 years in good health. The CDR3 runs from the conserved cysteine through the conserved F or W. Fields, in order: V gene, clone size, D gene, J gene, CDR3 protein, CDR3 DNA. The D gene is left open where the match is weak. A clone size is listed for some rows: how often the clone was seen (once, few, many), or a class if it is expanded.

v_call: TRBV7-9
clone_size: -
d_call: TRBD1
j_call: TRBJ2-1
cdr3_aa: CASSLPGTGGLDEQFF
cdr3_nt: TGTGCCAGCAGTTTACCCGGGACAGGGGGCCTGGATGAGCAGTTCTTC

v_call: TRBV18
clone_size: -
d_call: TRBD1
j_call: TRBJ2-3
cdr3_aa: CASSPSQGLATQYF
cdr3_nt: TGTGCCAGCTCACCATCACAGGGGTTAGCTACGCAGTATTTT

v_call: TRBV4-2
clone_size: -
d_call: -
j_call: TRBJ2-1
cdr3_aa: CASSQDRGQQFF
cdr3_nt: TGTGCCAGCAGCCAAGATCGGGGTCAGCAGTTCTTC

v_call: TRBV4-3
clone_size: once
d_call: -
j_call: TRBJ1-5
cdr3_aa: CASSQDRLGQPQHF
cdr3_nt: TGCGCCAGCAGCCAAGACAGGTTAGGGCAGCCCCAGCATTTT

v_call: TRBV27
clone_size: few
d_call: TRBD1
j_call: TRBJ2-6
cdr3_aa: CASSLGGTGYSGANVLTF
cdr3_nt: TGTGCCAGCAGTTTAGGTGGGACAGGGTACTCTGGGGCCAACGTCCTGACTTTC

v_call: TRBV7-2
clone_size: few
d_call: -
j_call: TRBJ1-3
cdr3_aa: CASSPGWGSTIYF
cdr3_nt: TGTGCCAGCAGCCCCGGGTGGGGGAGCACCATATATTTT

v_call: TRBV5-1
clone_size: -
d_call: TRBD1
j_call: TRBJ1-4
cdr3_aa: CASSFPPGGVEEKLFF
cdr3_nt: TGCGCCAGCAGCTTCCCCCCAGGGGGCGTAGAAGAAAAACTGTTTTTT

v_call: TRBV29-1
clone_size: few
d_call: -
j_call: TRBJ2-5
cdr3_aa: CSVENHDETQYF
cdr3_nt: TGCAGCGTTGAAAACCACGATGAGACCCAGTACTTC

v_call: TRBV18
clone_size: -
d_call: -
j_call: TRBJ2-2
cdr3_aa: CASSPAGPGELFF
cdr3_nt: TGTGCCAGCTCACCAGCGGGGCCCGGGGAGCTGTTTTTT

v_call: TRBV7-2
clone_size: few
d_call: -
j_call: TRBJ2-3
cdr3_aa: CASSLLGEASTDTQYF
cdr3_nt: TGTGCCAGCAGCTTATTGGGGGAGGCGAGCACAGATACGCAGTATTTT

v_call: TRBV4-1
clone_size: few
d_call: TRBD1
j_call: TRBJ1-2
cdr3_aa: CASRYRGPNYGYTF
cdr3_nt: TGCGCCAGCAGGTACAGGGGGCCGAACTATGGCTACACCTTC

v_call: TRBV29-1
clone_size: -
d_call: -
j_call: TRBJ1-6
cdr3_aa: CSVSQGPYNSPLHF
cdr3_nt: TGCAGCGTCTCACAGGGACCCTATAATTCACCCCTCCACTTT

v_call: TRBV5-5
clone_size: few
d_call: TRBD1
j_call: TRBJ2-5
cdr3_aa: CASSSGQAEETQYF
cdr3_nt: TGTGCCAGCAGCTCGGGACAGGCCGAAGAGACCCAGTACTTC

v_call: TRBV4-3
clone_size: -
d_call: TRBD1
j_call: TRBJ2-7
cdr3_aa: CASSPGTGGGSSYEQYF
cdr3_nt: TGCGCCAGCAGCCCCGGGACAGGGGGTGGTAGCTCCTACGAGCAGTACTTC

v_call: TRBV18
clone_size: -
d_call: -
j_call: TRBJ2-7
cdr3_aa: CASSPPGGSYEQYF
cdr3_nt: TGTGCCAGCTCACCCCCCGGGGGCTCCTACGAGCAGTACTTC

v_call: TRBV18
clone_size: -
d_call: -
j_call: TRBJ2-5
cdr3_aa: CASSPLPGPGQETQYF
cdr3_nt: TGTGCCAGCTCACCACTTCCGGGACCTGGGCAAGAGACCCAGTACTTC

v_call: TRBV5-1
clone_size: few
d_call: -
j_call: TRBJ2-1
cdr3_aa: CASSLSLGPDNEQFF
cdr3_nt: TGCGCCAGCAGCCTAAGTCTGGGGCCCGACAATGAGCAGTTCTTC

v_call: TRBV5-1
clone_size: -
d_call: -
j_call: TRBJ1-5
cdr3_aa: CASSLGAFQPQHF
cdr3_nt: TGCGCCAGCAGCCTGGGCGCATTCCAGCCCCAGCATTTT

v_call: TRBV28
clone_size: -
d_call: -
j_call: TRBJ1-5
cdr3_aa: CASSLWGAGNQPQHF
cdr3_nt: TGTGCCAGCAGTCTGTGGGGTGCGGGCAATCAGCCCCAGCATTTT

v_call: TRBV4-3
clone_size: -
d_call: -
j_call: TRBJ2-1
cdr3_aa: CASSQGTRSYNEQFF
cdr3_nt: TGCGCCAGCAGCCAAGGGACTCGCTCCTACAATGAGCAGTTCTTC

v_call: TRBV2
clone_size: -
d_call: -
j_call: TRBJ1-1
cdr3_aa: CASSPGLGLNTEAFF
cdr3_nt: TGTGCCAGCAGTCCGGGGCTCGGATTGAACACTGAAGCTTTCTTT

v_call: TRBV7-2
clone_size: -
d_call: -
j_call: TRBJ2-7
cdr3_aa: CASSLVGPEQYF
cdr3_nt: TGTGCCAGCAGCTTAGTGGGACCTGAGCAGTACTTC

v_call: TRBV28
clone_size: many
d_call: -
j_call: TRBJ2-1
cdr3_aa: CASSPRTGAQGQFF
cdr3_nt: TGTGCCAGCAGTCCACGGACTGGAGCACAAGGGCAGTTCTTC

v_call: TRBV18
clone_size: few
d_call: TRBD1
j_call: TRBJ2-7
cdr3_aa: CASSPLMGQSLAYEQYF
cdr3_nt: TGTGCCAGCTCACCATTAATGGGACAGTCCTTGGCTTACGAGCAGTACTTC

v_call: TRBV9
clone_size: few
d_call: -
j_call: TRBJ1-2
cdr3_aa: CASSVEPGGGYTF
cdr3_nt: TGTGCCAGCAGCGTAGAACCCGGAGGAGGCTACACCTTC

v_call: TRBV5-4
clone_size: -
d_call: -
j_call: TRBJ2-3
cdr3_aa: CASSLGMTRGSTDTQYF
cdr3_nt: TGTGCCAGCAGCTTGGGGATGACTAGGGGGAGCACAGATACGCAGTATTTT

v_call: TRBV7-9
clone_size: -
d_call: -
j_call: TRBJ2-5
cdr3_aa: CASSFSAGETQYF
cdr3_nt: TGTGCCAGCAGCTTTAGTGCCGGGGAGACCCAGTACTTC

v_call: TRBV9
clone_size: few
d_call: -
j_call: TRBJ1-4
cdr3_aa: CASSVAQTNEKLFF
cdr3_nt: TGTGCCAGCAGCGTAGCGCAGACTAATGAAAAACTGTTTTTT

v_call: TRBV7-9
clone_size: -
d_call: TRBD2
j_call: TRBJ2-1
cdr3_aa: CASSLGILAVGKDNEQFF
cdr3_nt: TGTGCCAGCAGCTTAGGAATACTAGCGGTTGGTAAAGACAATGAGCAGTTCTTC

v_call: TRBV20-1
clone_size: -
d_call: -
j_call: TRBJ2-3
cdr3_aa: CSATATDTQYF
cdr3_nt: TGCAGTGCAACCGCCACAGATACGCAGTATTTT

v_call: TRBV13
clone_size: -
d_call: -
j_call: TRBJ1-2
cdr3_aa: CATLTGNYGYTF
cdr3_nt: TGTGCCACCCTGACCGGGAACTATGGCTACACCTTC

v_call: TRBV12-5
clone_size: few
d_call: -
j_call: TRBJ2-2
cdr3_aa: CARGLHTGELFF
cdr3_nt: TGTGCTAGGGGTTTACACACCGGGGAGCTGTTTTTT

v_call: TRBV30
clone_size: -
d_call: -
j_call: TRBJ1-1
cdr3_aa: CAWTIQRYPEAFF
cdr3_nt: TGTGCCTGGACTATACAGAGATACCCTGAAGCTTTCTTT

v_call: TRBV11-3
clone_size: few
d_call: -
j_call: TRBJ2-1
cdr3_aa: CASSLGPIYNEQFF
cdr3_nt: TGTGCCAGCAGCTTGGGACCGATTTACAATGAGCAGTTCTTC

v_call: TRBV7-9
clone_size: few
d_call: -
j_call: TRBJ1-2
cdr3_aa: CASSFQENYGYTF
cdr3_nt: TGTGCCAGCAGCTTCCAGGAAAACTATGGCTACACCTTC

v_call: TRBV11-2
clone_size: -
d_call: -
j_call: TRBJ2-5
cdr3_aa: CASSPRPLSQETQYF
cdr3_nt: TGTGCCAGCAGCCCCCGACCGCTAAGCCAAGAGACCCAGTACTTC

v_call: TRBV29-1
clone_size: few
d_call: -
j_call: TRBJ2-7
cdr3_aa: CSAGGWYEQYF
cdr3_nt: TGCAGCGCCGGAGGGTGGTACGAGCAGTACTTC

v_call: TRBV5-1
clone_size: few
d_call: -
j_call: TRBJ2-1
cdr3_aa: CASSLVSEQFF
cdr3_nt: TGCGCCAGCAGCTTGGTTTCTGAGCAGTTCTTC

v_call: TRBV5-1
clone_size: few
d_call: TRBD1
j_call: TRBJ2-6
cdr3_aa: CASSIGTGGFRANVLTF
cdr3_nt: TGCGCCAGCAGCATCGGGACAGGGGGCTTTAGGGCCAACGTCCTGACTTTC

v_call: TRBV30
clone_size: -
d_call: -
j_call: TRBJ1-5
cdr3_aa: CAWSVESNQPQHF
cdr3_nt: TGTGCCTGGAGTGTGGAGAGCAATCAGCCCCAGCATTTT

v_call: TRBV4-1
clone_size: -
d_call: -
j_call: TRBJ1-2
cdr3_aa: CASSLRYLTDTDGYTF
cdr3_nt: TGCGCCAGCAGCCTCCGGTATTTGACCGATACGGATGGCTACACCTTC

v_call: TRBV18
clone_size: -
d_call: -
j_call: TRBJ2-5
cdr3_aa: CASSPPRAEGLRETQYF
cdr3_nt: TGTGCCAGCTCACCACCCAGGGCCGAAGGGCTACGAGAGACCCAGTACTTC

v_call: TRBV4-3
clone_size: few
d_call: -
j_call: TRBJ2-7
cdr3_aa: CASSQTHISYEQYF
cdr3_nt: TGCGCCAGCAGCCAGACACACATCTCCTACGAGCAGTACTTC

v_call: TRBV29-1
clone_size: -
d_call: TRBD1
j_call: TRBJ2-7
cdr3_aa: CSVARDSHNEQYF
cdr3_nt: TGCAGCGTTGCACGGGACAGCCATAATGAGCAGTACTTC

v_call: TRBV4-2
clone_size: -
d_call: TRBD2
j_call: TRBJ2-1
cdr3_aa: CASSQARGGLYNEQFF
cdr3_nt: TGTGCCAGCAGCCAAGCGAGGGGAGGGCTTTACAATGAGCAGTTCTTC

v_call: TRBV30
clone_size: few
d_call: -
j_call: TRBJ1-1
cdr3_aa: CAWNGGAGVGTEAFF
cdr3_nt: TGTGCCTGGAACGGAGGGGCCGGGGTTGGCACTGAAGCTTTCTTT

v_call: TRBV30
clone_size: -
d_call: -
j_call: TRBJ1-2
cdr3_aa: CAWNAVGTGYGYTF
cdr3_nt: TGTGCCTGGAACGCGGTGGGGACGGGCTATGGCTACACCTTC

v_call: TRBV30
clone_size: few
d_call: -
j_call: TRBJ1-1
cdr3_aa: CAWKVGRRGTEAFF
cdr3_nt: TGTGCCTGGAAGGTCGGCAGGCGTGGGACTGAAGCTTTCTTT

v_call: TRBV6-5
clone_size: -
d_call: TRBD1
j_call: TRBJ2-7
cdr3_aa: CASSYSWQGVSYEQYF
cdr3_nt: TGTGCCAGCAGTTACTCCTGGCAGGGGGTATCCTACGAGCAGTACTTC

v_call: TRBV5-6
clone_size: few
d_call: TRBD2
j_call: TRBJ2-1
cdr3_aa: CASSPTAGALGNEQFF
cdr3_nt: TGTGCCAGCAGCCCAACAGCGGGAGCCCTCGGCAATGAGCAGTTCTTC

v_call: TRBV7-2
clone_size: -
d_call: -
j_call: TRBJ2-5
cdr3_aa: CASSLAFRGLHLPGTQYF
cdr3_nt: TGTGCCAGCAGCTTAGCGTTCCGAGGACTCCACCTTCCAGGGACCCAGTACTTC

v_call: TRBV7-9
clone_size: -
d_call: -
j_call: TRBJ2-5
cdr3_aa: CASSPRGHQETQYF
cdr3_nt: TGTGCCAGCAGCCCGAGGGGACACCAAGAGACCCAGTACTTC

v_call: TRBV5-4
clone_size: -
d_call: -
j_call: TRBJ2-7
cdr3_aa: CASSFLPTDYEQYF
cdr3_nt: TGTGCCAGCAGCTTCCTGCCGACAGACTACGAGCAGTACTTC

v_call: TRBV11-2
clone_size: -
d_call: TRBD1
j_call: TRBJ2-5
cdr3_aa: CASSLVTGTGKTQYF
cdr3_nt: TGTGCCAGCAGCTTAGTCACCGGGACAGGGAAGACCCAGTACTTC

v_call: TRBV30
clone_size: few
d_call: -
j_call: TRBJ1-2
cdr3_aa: CAGTGPGANYGYTF
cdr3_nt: TGTGCCGGCACAGGACCTGGGGCTAACTATGGCTACACCTTC

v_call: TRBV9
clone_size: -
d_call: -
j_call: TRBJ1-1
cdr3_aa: CASSETSFGNTEAFF
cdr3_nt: TGTGCCAGCAGCGAGACCTCGTTTGGGAACACTGAAGCTTTCTTT

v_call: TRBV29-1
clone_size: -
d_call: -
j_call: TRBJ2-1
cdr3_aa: CSVVPRRDEQFF
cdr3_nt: TGCAGCGTTGTGCCCCGCAGGGATGAGCAGTTCTTC

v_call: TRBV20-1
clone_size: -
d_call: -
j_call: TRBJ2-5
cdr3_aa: CSAPRMNF
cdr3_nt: TGCAGTGCACCCCGGATGAACTTC

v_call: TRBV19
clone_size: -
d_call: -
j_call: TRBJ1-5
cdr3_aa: CASSIEGSGNQPQHF
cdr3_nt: TGTGCCAGTAGTATAGAGGGATCCGGCAATCAGCCCCAGCATTTT

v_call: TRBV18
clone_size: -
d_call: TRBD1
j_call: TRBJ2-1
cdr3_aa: CASSQLQGGNEQFF
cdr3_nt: TGTGCCAGCTCGCAACTACAGGGGGGCAATGAGCAGTTCTTC